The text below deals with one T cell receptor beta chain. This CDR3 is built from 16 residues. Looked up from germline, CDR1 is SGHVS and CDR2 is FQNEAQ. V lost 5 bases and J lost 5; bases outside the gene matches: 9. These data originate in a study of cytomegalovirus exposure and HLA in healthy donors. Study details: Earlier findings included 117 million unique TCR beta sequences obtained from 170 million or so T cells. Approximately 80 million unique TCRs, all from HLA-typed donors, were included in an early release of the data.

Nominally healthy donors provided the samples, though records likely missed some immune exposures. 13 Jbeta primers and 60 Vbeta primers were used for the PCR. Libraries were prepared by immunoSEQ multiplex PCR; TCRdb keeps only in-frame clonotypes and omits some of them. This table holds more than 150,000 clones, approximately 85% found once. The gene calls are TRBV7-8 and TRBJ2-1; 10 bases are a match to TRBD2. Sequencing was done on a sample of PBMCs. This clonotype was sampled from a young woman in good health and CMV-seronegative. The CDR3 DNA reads TGTGCCAGCAGCCATCCCGGGACTAGCGCTCACAATGAGCAGTTCTTC. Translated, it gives CASSHPGTSAHNEQFF.